This passage covers 9 T cell receptor beta chains from one sample sequenced in a study of cytomegalovirus exposure and HLA in healthy donors. The PCR was carried out with 60 Vbeta primers and 13 Jbeta primers. Sequencing used immunoSEQ multiplex PCR; TCRdb keeps in-frame clones, though not all of them. In all, the sample yields around 70,000 clones. Sequencing was done on a sample of PBMCs. These receptors came from a female donor in good health and CMV-seropositive.

The gene calls are TRBV7-9 and TRBJ1-2, with 9 positions matching TRBD1. The CDR3 extends over 14 amino acids. Germline values: CDR1 SEHNR, CDR2 FQNEAQ (reference sequence). V lost 5 bases to trimming and J lost 3 bases; unmatched junction nucleotides: 4. The CDR3, as DNA: TGTGCCAGCAGCAAACAGGGGGCGTACTATGGCTACACCTTC. Translated: CASSKQGAYYGYTF.

The V call is TRBV10-3, the J call TRBJ1-2, with 8 bases aligning to TRBD1. The CDR3 covers 15 residues. Germline loops: CDR1 ENHRY, CDR2 SYGVKD. J lost 5 bases, V lost 3 bases, and 8 bases had no gene match. Here the CDR3 DNA reads TGTGCCATCAGTGACCCCCCGACAGGGGAATATGGCTACACCTTC. This translates into CAISDPPTGEYGYTF.

The CDR3 reads CASSIRLVPYEQYF. Written as DNA, the CDR3 is TGTGCCAGTAGTATAAGGCTAGTCCCCTACGAGCAGTACTTC. The V call is TRBV19, the J call TRBJ2-7; D not certain. Trimming took 2 bases from V and 2 from J, leaving 10 bases between them. The germline V gene encodes CDR1 LNHDA and CDR2 SQIVND (reference sequence). The CDR3 length is 14 residues.

The chain is built from TRBV4-1 and TRBJ2-7; a possible D gene is TRBD2 (5 bases). The length of the CDR3 is 15 residues. The germline V gene has CDR1 MGHRA and CDR2 YSYEKL. V dropped 6 bases and J dropped 3 bases, with 18 bases sitting between them. The CDR3 DNA is TGCGCCAGCAGGGTAGGAGGAGGCAGCCACTACGAGCAGTACTTC. As protein: CASRVGGGSHYEQYF.

The chain employs TRBV7-2 and TRBJ1-2; D ambiguous. The CDR3 consists of 11 residues. Looked up from germline, CDR1 is SGHTA and CDR2 is FQGNSA. Trimming pared 6 bases from V and 7 bases from J, leaving 9 bases between. Here the CDR3 reads CASSFARGYTF. Written as DNA, the CDR3 is TGTGCCAGCAGTTTCGCGCGTGGCTACACCTTC.

The V gene is TRBV30, the J gene TRBJ2-2; 8 bases are shared with TRBD1. Looked up from germline, CDR1 is GTSNPN and CDR2 is SVGIG (reference sequence). This CDR3 comprises 15 residues. V lost 8 bases, J lost 5 bases, and 13 bases stayed unmatched. CDR3 loop: CAGDSPGQATGELFF. CDR3 coding DNA: TGTGCCGGGGACTCGCCGGGACAGGCGACCGGGGAGCTGTTTTTT.

The chain uses TRBV7-2 and TRBJ1-1, with D perhaps matching TRBD1 (5 bases). The CDR3 spans 13 residues. Germline lookup yields CDR1 SGHTA and CDR2 FQGNSA. With 5 bases removed from V and 2 bases from J, the gap between germline ends came to 9 bases. The CDR3 loop reads CASSPQGNTEAFF. The CDR3 DNA sequence: TGTGCCAGCAGCCCCCAGGGTAACACTGAAGCTTTCTTT. The full variable domain, completed using reference TRBV7-2 and TRBJ1-1, is GAGVSQSPSNKVTEKGKDVELRCDPISGHTALYWYRQSLGQGLEFLIYFQGNSAPDKSGLPSDRFSAERTGGSVSTLTIQRTQQEDSAVYLCASSPQGNTEAFFGQGTRLTVV.

This chain uses TRBV6-5 with TRBJ2-7; 8 bases line up with TRBD1. This CDR3 is built from 13 residues. Trimming cost V 7 bases and J 2 bases; bases outside gene matches: 4. The germline gives CDR1 MNHEY, CDR2 SVGAGI. The CDR3 spells CASMRQGTYEQYF. CDR3 sequence (DNA): TGTGCCAGCATGCGACAGGGGACCTACGAGCAGTACTTC.

This rearrangement joins TRBV27 to TRBJ2-5; perhaps TRBD2 as D (6 bases). CDR1 and CDR2 (germline): MNHEY, SMNVEV (reference sequence). V shed 5 bases and J shed 0 bases, with 13 bases lying between them. The CDR3 extends over 15 amino acids. For the CDR3, the DNA is TGTGCCAGCAGTCCCCGCGCGGGACACCAAGAGACCCAGTACTTC. Amino acids: CASSPRAGHQETQYF.